The source of this T cell receptor beta chain is a study of blood T cells in healthy people across ages (dated by TCRdb to 2013 to 2016). Regarding the research as a whole: In model experiments, template switching captured roughly one uniquely barcoded TCR beta cDNA molecule for every two T cells. Two additional independent replicas of 1 million unique cDNA reads from the same blood draw were analyzed for two donors (one aged 18 to 30 and one aged 80 or older). The donors were divided into four age groups: young (average around 17 years), middle-aged (approximately 39), aged (about 60) and long-lived (more than 75). Age-related changes in TCR beta repertoire diversity were measured in the study by deep sequencing normalized with unique cDNA molecular identifiers. Donors of different ages were randomly distributed across sequencing lanes to avoid experimental bias. General study outcomes and caveats: Compared with the aged group, more naive CD4+ T cells, fewer expanded clones and increased TCR diversity were shown by the long-lived group, suggesting age selection. Because profiling used bulk unsorted PBMCs, naive and antigen-experienced compartments could not be compared conclusively. Donor CMV infection status was unknown, potentially confounding age-related changes in expanded clonotypes. As age increased, observed TCR beta diversity per million T cells dropped in a roughly linear way, and a significant reduction was already evident by age 40. Estimates of total diversity from one million sequenced T cells were regarded as lower bounds and underestimates. A strong correlation was found between observed TCR beta diversity and the percentage of naive T cells measured by flow cytometry.

Trimming at the junction amounts to 1 base on V and 1 base on J, and the germline ends lie 12 bases apart. CDR1 and CDR2, looked up from the germline V gene, are SGDLS and YYNGEE. Taken from cysteine to phenylalanine, the CDR3 has 17 residues. The entry retains the CDR3 DNA only, 51 bases that are in frame from base 1. The donors were under 40 Caucasian individuals from Russia, aged roughly 6 to 90 years, who were systemically healthy. Around 9.9 milliliters of peripheral blood were collected from each donor into EDTA-treated Vacutainer tubes. Ficoll-Paque density-gradient centrifugation was used to isolate PBMCs, with at least 6 million per sample. Trizol reagent was used to extract total RNA from PBMCs, with at least 6 micrograms per sample. The percentages of naive CD45RAhigh/CD27high T cells were determined by flow cytometry on a PBMC aliquot from every donor. About this clonotype: This receptor's antigen is unknown. No much larger clonotype is one base removed from it; base qualities were not supplied.

Preparation of the library involved 5' RACE. For sequencing, an Illumina HiSeq 2500 was employed. The second PCR ran for about 6 to 11 cycles and used a J-beta primer mix along with a sample-barcoded 5' primer. A template-switch 5' adaptor carrying 12 random nucleotides introduced a unique molecular identifier onto each TCR beta cDNA molecule. Each sample yielded at least 3 million CDR3-containing paired-end reads. First-strand cDNA synthesis was performed from all RNA using the Mint cDNA synthesis kit, with priming by a TRBC-specific oligonucleotide. After uracil-DNA glycosylase treatment, a first 18-cycle PCR used universal primers M1SS and BC2_uni_R on all cDNA. On the study's bioinformatics: For normalization, 1 million high-quality reads were randomly selected from each sample, with every read carrying a distinct molecular identifier. Reads sharing molecular identifiers were discarded rather than binned into consensus sequences. MiTCR, run with a Q25 quality threshold and the strictest error-elimination algorithm, handled CDR3 identification, clonotype clustering and error correction. A nonparametric unseen species model using Euler transformation provided a lower-bound estimate of total TCR beta diversity. TCRdb reanalyzed the raw reads on its own, using fastp at Q25 for trimming and MiXCR for clone calling, and kept in-frame beta chains. A single entry per CDR3 protein holds the most common genes and DNA from its merged rows. The V and J calls were determined by TCRdb, not by the authors. This sample gives about 640,000 distinct CDR3 sequences in total; under 70% of them show up just once. The top ten constitute approximately 40% of the sample.

Sequenced sample: blood. The receptor was isolated from a man aged 55 to 69 in good health. In this chain, TRBV9 is recombined with TRBJ2-6, and possibly TRBD1, on 5 matching bases. At the DNA level, the sequence is TGTGCCAGCAGCGTATCGCAGGGTGTATCTGGGGCCAACGTCCTGACTTTC. This translates into CASSVSQGVSGANVLTF.